This T cell receptor beta chain was documented in a study of T-cell memory formation after mild COVID-19 (dated by TCRdb to about 2021). For context, the study as a whole: TCR sequence clusters from the two donors were largely donor specific. Longitudinal TCRalpha and TCRbeta repertoire sequencing tracked T-cell clones expanding and contracting after mild COVID-19 in two donors. The cohort was made up of two young adult volunteers, one female and one male, who were previously healthy. Overall study results and their limits: Clones that contracted from day 15 to 85 showed balanced CD4/CD8 phenotypes, whereas a second wave of clones that expanded from day 15 to 37 leaned towards CD4+. Contracting CD4+ clones appeared mostly in the CM and EM memory subsets, whereas CD8+ clones were enriched in EMRA. The second-wave clones that peaked on day 37 were not confirmed to be SARS-CoV-2 specific. The study included only two mild cases, and larger cohorts that include severe cases with pre-infection samples were judged to be necessary. The detection of some responding clones in pre-infection memory suggests that pre-existing cross-reactive memory T cells joined the SARS-CoV-2 response.

The sequencer was an Illumina NovaSeq 6000. TCRalpha and TCRbeta cDNA libraries were constructed by 5'RACE with constant-segment primers, with sample barcodes and unique molecular identifiers being introduced. Trizol reagent was used to extract RNA from every sample. Library amplification was performed in two PCR steps, and a second sample barcode and Illumina TruSeq adapters were introduced in the second step. The libraries were sequenced on an Illumina NovaSeq using 2 x 150 bp paired-end reads. The study's processing was this. With migec v1.2.7, reads were demultiplexed and then collapsed into UMI-guided consensus sequences. Using mixcr v2.1.11, UMI consensuses were aligned to TRA and TRB V and J templates and then assembled into clonotypes. A clonotype was counted as expanded or contracted only when both edgeR and NoisET called the clonotype significant, with the noise models trained on biological replicates. For edgeR calls, the thresholds were a false discovery rate-adjusted p below 0.01 and a log2 fold-change of 1. As an exploratory analysis of dynamics, max-normalized trajectories of the 1000 most abundant clonotypes were examined with PCA combined with hierarchical clustering. Each responding clone was given a CD4 or CD8 phenotype based on the CD4+ and CD8+ repertoires, which had been sequenced separately. TCRdb reprocessed the public reads (quality trimming at Q25 with fastp, clone calling with MiXCR) and kept in-frame beta chains. CDR3 protein sequences are deduplicated, and each keeps its most common genes and DNA. These V and J calls originate from TCRdb's pipeline instead of the authors' own analysis. The table for this sample lists around 220,000 distinct CDR3 sequences; about 16% of them were counted only once. Of the sample, approximately 3.6% is held by the ten largest clones.

V is clipped by 2 bases and J by 1 base, and the sequence between their germline boundaries is 12 bases long. CDR1 and CDR2 were assigned from the germline V gene as SGDLS and YYNGEE. From the cysteine up to the phenylalanine, the CDR3 has a length of 15 residues. Here the CDR3 DNA is all that survives: 45 bases in frame from base 1. PBMCs were isolated by Ficoll-Paque density gradient centrifugation. This clonotype was seen repeatedly, ten times or more. No cognate antigen has been identified for it. Qualities for individual bases were not recorded, and no much larger clone is one base off. This clonotype originated in a man aged 18 to 29 who had mild COVID-19 (a few samples of this study predate the infection). The sample titles of this study are shuffled in the database, so cell type and time point are left out; the donor was told from shared clones. This chain is built from TRBV9 and TRBJ1-1, with the D gene too uncertain to name. Sequenced material: PBMCs or a T cell subset sorted from them (not recorded which). This receptor has the CDR3 CASSVDSIWNTEAFF. The DNA reads as follows: TGTGCCAGCAGCGTTGATTCCATTTGGAACACTGAAGCTTTCTTT.